Listed below are T cell receptor beta chains from one sample, sequenced in a study of T cell responses to AZD1222 COVID-19 vaccine. Sequenced by immunoSEQ multiplex PCR; TCRdb stores in-frame clones only, minus some. Of roughly 50,000 clones in the sample, around 90% were seen once. Here the sequenced sample was peripheral blood, taken on day 0 of AZD1222 vaccination. The receptors stem from an adult in good health. The CDR3 runs from the conserved cysteine through the conserved F or W. D genes are given only for firm matches. Expanded clones are given a class, and other clones once, few, many or no size at all.

NA	TRBJ1-5	TRBV18	NA	CASSPGFNQPQHF	TGTGCCAGCTCACCGGGGTTTAATCAGCCCCAGCATTTT
NA	TRBJ1-3	TRBV30	NA	CAWSRRDQTPSGNTIYF	TGTGCCTGGAGTAGGAGGGACCAGACACCTAGCGGAAACACCATATATTTT
NA	TRBJ2-7	TRBV14	NA	CASSQDHGYEQYF	TGTGCCAGCAGCCAAGATCACGGCTACGAGCAGTACTTC
once	TRBJ2-6	TRBV6-5	NA	CASRLDHSGANVLTF	TGTGCCAGCCGCCTTGATCACTCTGGGGCCAACGTCCTGACTTTC
NA	TRBJ2-7	TRBV3-1/TRBV3-2	NA	CASSQETQFYEQYF	TGTGCCAGCAGCCAAGAGACCCAGTTCTACGAGCAGTACTTC
NA	TRBJ1-1	TRBV24-1	NA	CATSRQANTEAFF	TGTGCCACCAGTAGACAGGCCAACACTGAAGCTTTCTTT
NA	TRBJ1-1	TRBV5-1	NA	CASSLPRDSGTEAFF	TGCGCCAGCAGCTTGCCCAGGGATAGTGGCACTGAAGCTTTCTTT
NA	TRBJ2-3	TRBV18	NA	CASSPSPGRGTDTQYF	TGTGCCAGCTCACCAAGCCCTGGTCGGGGCACAGATACGCAGTATTTT
NA	TRBJ2-7	TRBV7-9	NA	CASSLFPVRGDSLAYEQYF	TGTGCCAGCAGCTTATTTCCGGTTCGAGGCGACAGCCTGGCCTACGAGCAGTACTTC
few	TRBJ1-2	TRBV5-1	TRBD1	CASSLDPGGNYGYTF	TGCGCCAGCAGCTTGGATCCAGGGGGTAACTATGGCTACACCTTC
NA	TRBJ1-1	TRBV9	NA	CASSVPGGTEAFF	TGTGCCAGCAGCGTCCCTGGTGGCACTGAAGCTTTCTTT
NA	TRBJ2-2	TRBV12-3/TRBV12-4	NA	CASSLVSAGELFF	TGTGCCAGCAGTTTGGTGAGCGCCGGGGAGCTGTTTTTT
NA	TRBJ1-1	TRBV10-3	TRBD1	CAISPGTVNTEAFF	TGTGCCATCAGTCCCGGGACAGTCAACACTGAAGCTTTCTTT
NA	TRBJ2-5	TRBV9	NA	CASSVAQGGGETQYF	TGTGCCAGCAGCGTAGCTCAGGGGGGAGGAGAGACCCAGTACTTC
few	TRBJ1-1	TRBV28	TRBD1	CASSPDRGPGTEAFF	TGTGCCAGCAGTCCCGACAGGGGGCCAGGCACTGAAGCTTTCTTT
NA	TRBJ2-7	TRBV4-2	NA	CASSQDSPAGVQYF	TGTGCCAGCAGCCAAGATTCCCCGGCTGGGGTGCAGTACTTC
NA	TRBJ1-4	TRBV5-8	NA	CASSLSVLSWELFF	TGTGCCAGCAGCTTGAGCGTGCTCTCTTGGGAACTGTTTTTT
NA	TRBJ2-5	TRBV7-2	NA	CASSPGGRVAQYF	TGTGCCAGCAGCCCAGGTGGTAGGGTGGCCCAGTACTTC
NA	TRBJ2-2	TRBV10-1	NA	CASSEGNTGELFF	TGCGCCAGCAGTGAGGGTAACACCGGGGAGCTGTTTTTT
NA	TRBJ2-2	TRBV29-1	NA	CSVRQGTGELFF	TGCAGCGTTAGGCAGGGCACCGGGGAGCTGTTTTTT
once	TRBJ2-7	TRBV6-5	NA	CASSYSRIEWYEQYF	TGTGCCAGCAGTTACTCGCGGATTGAGTGGTACGAGCAGTACTTC
NA	TRBJ1-5	TRBV5-5	NA	CASSLGLYSNQPQHF	TGTGCCAGCAGCTTGGGATTATATAGCAATCAGCCCCAGCATTTT
NA	TRBJ1-3	TRBV6-5	NA	CASSLRNTIYF	TGTGCCAGCAGCCTTAGAAACACCATATATTTT
NA	TRBJ2-7	TRBV28	NA	CASSTTHYEQYF	TGTGCCAGCAGTACCACCCACTACGAGCAGTACTTC
NA	TRBJ1-6	TRBV7-9	NA	CASSDQGRDSPLHF	TGTGCCAGCAGCGATCAGGGGCGGGACTCACCCCTCCACTTT
NA	TRBJ1-5	TRBV4-3	NA	CASSQTGRGQPQHF	TGCGCCAGCAGCCAGACGGGGAGGGGTCAGCCCCAGCATTTT